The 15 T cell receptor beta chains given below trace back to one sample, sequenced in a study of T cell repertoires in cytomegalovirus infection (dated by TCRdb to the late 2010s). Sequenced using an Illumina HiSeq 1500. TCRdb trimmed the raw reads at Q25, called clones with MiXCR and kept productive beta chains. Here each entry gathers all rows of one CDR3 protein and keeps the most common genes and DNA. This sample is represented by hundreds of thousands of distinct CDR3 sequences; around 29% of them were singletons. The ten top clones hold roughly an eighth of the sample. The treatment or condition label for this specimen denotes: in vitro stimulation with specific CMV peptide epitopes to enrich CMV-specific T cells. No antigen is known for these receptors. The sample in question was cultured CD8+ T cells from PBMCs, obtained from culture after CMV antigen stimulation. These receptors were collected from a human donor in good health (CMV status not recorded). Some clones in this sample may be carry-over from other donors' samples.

The CDR3 DNA is TGTGCCAGCACACACAGGGCAGATACGCAGTATTTT. Amino acids: CASTHRADTQYF. The chain couples TRBV5-8 to TRBJ2-3; D is possibly TRBD1 (6 bases). CDR1 is SGHTS and CDR2 is YDEGEE in the germline V gene. Trimming removed 6 bases from V and 4 bases from J, with 9 bases in between. This CDR3 has 12 residues. The variable domain in full, completed from reference TRBV5-8 and TRBJ2-3, reads EAGVTQSPTHLIKTRGQQATLRCSPISGHTSVYWYQQALGLGLQFLLWYDEGEERNRGNFPPRFSGRQFPNYSSELNVNALELEDSALYLCASTHRADTQYFGPGTRLTVL.

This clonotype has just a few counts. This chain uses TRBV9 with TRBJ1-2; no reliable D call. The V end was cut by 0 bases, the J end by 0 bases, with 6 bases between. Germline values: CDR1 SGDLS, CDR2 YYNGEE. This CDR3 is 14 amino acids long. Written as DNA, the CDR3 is TGTGCCAGCAGCGTAGAGCTAGCTAACTATGGCTACACCTTC. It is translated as CASSVELANYGYTF.

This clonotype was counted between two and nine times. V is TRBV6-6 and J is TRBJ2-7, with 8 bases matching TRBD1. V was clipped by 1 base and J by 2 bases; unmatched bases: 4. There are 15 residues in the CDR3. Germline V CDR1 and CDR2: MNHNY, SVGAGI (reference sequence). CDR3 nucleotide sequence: TGTGCCAGCAGTTACTTAGGACAGGGCCCCTACGAGCAGTACTTC. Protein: CASSYLGQGPYEQYF.

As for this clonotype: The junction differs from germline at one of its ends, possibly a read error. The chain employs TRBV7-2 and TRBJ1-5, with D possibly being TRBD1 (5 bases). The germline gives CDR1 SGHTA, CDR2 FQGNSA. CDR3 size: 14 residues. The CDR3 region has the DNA TGTGTCAGCAGCTTATGGGGCTCTTATCAGCCCCAGCATTTT. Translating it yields CVSSLWGSYQPQHF.

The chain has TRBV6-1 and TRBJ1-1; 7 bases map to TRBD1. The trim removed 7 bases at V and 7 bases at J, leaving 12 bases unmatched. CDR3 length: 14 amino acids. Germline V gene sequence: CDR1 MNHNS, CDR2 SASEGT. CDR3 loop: CASMEQGELREAFF. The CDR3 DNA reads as TGTGCCAGCATGGAGCAGGGGGAGTTACGTGAAGCTTTCTTT.

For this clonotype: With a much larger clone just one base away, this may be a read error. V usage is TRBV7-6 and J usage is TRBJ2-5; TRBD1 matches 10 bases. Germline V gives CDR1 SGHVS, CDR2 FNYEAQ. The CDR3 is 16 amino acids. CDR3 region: CASSPVGTGVQETLYF. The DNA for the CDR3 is TGTGCCAGCAGCCCCGTGGGGACAGGGGTCCAAGAGACCCTGTACTTC. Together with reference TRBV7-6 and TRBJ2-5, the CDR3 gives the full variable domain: GAGVSQSPRYKVTKRGQDVALRCDPISGHVSLYWYRQALGQGPEFLTYFNYEAQQDKSGLPNDRFSAERPEGSISTLTIQRTEQRDSAMYRCASSPVGTGVQETLYFGPGTRLLVL.

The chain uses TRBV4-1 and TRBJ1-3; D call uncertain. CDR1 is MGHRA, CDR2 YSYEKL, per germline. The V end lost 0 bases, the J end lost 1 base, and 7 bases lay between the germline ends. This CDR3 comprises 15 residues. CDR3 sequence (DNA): TGCGCCAGCAGCCAAGAACGGGGATCTGGAAACACCATATATTTT. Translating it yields CASSQERGSGNTIYF.

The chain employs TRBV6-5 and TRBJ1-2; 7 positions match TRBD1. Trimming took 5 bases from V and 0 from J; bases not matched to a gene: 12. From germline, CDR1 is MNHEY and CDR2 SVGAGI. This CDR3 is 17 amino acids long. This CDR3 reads CASSPGQVPAANYGYTF. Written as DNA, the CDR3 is TGTGCCAGCAGTCCTGGACAGGTACCCGCCGCTAACTATGGCTACACCTTC.

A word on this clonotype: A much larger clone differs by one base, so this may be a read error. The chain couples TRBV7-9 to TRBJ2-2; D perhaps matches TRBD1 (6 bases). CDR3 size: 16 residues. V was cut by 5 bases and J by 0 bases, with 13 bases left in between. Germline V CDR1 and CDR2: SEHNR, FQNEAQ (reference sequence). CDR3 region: CASSESGQPNTGELFF. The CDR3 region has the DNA TGTGCCAGCAGCGAATCGGGACAACCGAACACCGGGGAGCTGTTTTTT.

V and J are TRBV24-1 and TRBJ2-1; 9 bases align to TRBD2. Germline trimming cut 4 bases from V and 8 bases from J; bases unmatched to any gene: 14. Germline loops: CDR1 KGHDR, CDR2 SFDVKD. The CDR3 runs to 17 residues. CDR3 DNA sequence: TGTGCCACCAGTGACATAACCGGGACTAGCTTTAACTATGAGCAGTTCTTC. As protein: CATSDITGTSFNYEQFF.

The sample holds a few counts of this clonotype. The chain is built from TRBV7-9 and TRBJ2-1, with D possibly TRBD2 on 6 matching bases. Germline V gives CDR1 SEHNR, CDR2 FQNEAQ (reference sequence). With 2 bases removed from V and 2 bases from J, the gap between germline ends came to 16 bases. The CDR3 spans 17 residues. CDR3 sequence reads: CASSLREWNRPYNEQFF. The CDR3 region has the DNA TGTGCCAGCAGCTTACGGGAGTGGAACAGGCCCTACAATGAGCAGTTCTTC.

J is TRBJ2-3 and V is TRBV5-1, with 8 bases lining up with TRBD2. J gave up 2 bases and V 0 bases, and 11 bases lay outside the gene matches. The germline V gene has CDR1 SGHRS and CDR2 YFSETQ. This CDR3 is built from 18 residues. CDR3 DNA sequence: TGCGCCAGCAGCTTGGGCGGGCGGGGGGAACGATACACAGATACGCAGTATTTT. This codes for CASSLGGRGERYTDTQYF. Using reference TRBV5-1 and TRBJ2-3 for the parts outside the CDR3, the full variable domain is KAGVTQTPRYLIKTRGQQVTLSCSPISGHRSVSWYQQTPGQGLQFLFEYFSETQRNKGNFPGRFSGRQFSNSRSEMNVSTLELGDSALYLCASSLGGRGERYTDTQYFGPGTRLTVL.

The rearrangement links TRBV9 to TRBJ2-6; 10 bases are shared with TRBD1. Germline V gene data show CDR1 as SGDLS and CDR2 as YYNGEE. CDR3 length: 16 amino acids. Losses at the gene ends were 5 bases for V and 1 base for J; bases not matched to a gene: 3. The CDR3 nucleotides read TGTGCCAGCAGGACAGGGGGCGCGTCTGGGGCCAACGTCCTGACTTTC. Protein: CASRTGGASGANVLTF.

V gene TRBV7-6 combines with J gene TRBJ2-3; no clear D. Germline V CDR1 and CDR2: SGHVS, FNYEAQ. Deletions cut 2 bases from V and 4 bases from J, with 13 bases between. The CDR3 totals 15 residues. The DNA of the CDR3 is TGTGCCAGCAGCTTAAGTGGGCGCGCCCCAGATACGCAGTATTTT. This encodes CASSLSGRAPDTQYF.

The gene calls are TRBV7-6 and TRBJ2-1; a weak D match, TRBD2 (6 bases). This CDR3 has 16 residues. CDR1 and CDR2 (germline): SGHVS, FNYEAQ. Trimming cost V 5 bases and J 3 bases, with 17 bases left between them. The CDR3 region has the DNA TGTGCCAGCAGCCATGGGAGGACACAGAGCTACAATGAGCAGTTCTTC. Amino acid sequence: CASSHGRTQSYNEQFF. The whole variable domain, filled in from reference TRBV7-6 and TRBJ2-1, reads GAGVSQSPRYKVTKRGQDVALRCDPISGHVSLYWYRQALGQGPEFLTYFNYEAQQDKSGLPNDRFSAERPEGSISTLTIQRTEQRDSAMYRCASSHGRTQSYNEQFFGPGTRLTVL.